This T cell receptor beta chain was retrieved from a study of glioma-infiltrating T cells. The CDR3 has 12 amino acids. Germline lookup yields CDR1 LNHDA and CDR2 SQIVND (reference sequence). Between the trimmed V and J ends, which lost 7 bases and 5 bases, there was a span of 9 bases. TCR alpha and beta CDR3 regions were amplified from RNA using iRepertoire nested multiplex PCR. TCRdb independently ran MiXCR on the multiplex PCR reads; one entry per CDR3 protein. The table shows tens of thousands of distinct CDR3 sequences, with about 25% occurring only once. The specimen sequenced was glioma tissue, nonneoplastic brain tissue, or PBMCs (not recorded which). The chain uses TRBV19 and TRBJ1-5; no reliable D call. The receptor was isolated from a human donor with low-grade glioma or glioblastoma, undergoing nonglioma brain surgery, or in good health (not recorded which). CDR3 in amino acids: CASTFGYQPQHF. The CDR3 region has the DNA TGTGCCAGTACCTTCGGGTATCAGCCCCAGCATTTT.